The clone carrying this TCR beta chain was detected a few times. The antigen is unknown. This sample was included in a study of early stage breast cancer tumors. Study-level results: Unsorted bulk genomic DNA sequencing lacked pairing and functional marker data.

The V gene lost 8 bases and the J gene lost 6 bases, with 16 bases spanning the gap. The germline V gene encodes CDR1 SGHVS and CDR2 FQNEAQ. The CDR3 length is 14 residues. The assay was immunoSEQ multiplex PCR, and TCRdb's table has in-frame clones only and misses some. The data hold about 50,000 clones, with about 77% observed a single time. The sequence derives from a person aged 40-50 years with breast cancer. The source material was blood. The chain has TRBV7-8 and TRBJ2-2; D unresolved. The CDR3, as DNA: TGTGCCAGCTCCAATCAATGGGGTGCCGGGGAGCTGTTTTTT. Translated, it gives CASSNQWGAGELFF.